These 22 T cell receptor beta chains share one sample of origin, sequenced in a study (dated by TCRdb to 2014 to 2015). Library method: 5' RACE. TCRdb names Illumina MiSeq as the instrument used. In-frame beta chains were kept once TCRdb had trimmed the public reads at Q25 with fastp and called clones with MiXCR. CDR3 protein duplicates are merged, each entry listing the most common genes and DNA. For this sample there are over 55,000 distinct CDR3 sequences; around 26% appear just once. The ten largest clones add up to roughly 3.3% of the sample. The specimen sequenced was tumor-infiltrating memory CD4+ T cells sorted from the breast tumor. The sample's cell subset or site label, decoded: memory CD4+ T cells, CD4+CD45RO+CD25-. Receptor source: a female donor with breast cancer.

There are a few counts of this clonotype. V is TRBV4-3 and J is TRBJ2-6; 7 nucleotides line up with TRBD2. Germline V gives CDR1 LGHNA, CDR2 YSLEER. Trimming removed 5 bases from V and 0 bases from J; junction bases left unmatched: 7. The CDR3 loop spans 17 amino acids. CDR3 nucleotides: TGCGCCAGCAGCGCGGGACTATCCTTCTCTGGGGCCAACGTCCTGACTTTC. It specifies CASSAGLSFSGANVLTF.

This clonotype was detected only a few times. The CDR3 coding sequence is TGTGCCAGCAGTTACGGTACAGAGCAGCGGGGCTACACCTTC. This sequence encodes CASSYGTEQRGYTF. The chain employs TRBV6-6 and TRBJ1-2; D not resolved. V dropped 2 bases and J dropped 8 bases, with 15 bases sitting between them. This CDR3 spans 14 amino acids. The germline gives CDR1 MNHNY, CDR2 SVGAGI (reference sequence).

This clonotype was seen only a few times. One end of the junction varies from germline; a read error may be responsible. The CDR3 sequence is CASSLGTAAELLF. The DNA for the CDR3 is TGTGCCAGCAGCTTAGGGACGGCGGCGGAACTGCTTTTT. J is TRBJ1-4 and V is TRBV12-3 or TRBV12-4; tentative D call: TRBD1 (5 bases). This CDR3 region has 13 residues.

The rearrangement links TRBV9 to TRBJ2-3; 8 nucleotides agree with TRBD2. The CDR3 totals 14 residues. In germline, CDR1 is SGDLS, CDR2 YYNGEE. The V and J ends lost 3 bases and 2 bases, in that order; junction bases with no gene match: 2. The CDR3 region has the DNA TGTGCCAGCAGCGGCGGGGGGCCCACAGATACGCAGTATTTT. It is translated as CASSGGGPTDTQYF.

The chain carries TRBV9 and TRBJ2-3; unclear D gene. Trimming took 4 bases from V and 1 from J, leaving 10 bases between them. CDR1 is SGDLS and CDR2 is YYNGEE in the germline V gene. This CDR3 comprises 14 residues. As DNA, the CDR3 is TGTGCCAGCAGCTTAACTTCCGGCACAGATACGCAGTATTTT. Its protein product is CASSLTSGTDTQYF.

In its sample, this clonotype was seen many times. The gene calls are TRBV5-1 and TRBJ2-1, with 14 bases lining up with TRBD2. This CDR3 has 21 residues. V gave up 4 bases and J gave up 0 bases; unmatched junction bases: 15. CDR1 is SGHRS, CDR2 YFSETQ, per germline. CDR3 in DNA: TGCGCCAGCAGCACCATCCCGGGACTAGCGGGAGTTGGAAGCTCCTACAATGAGCAGTTCTTC. This codes for CASSTIPGLAGVGSSYNEQFF.

The chain links TRBV6-1 to TRBJ1-1; tentatively, D is TRBD1 (5 bases). Trimming left V 10 bases short and J 0 bases short, with 12 bases between. The CDR3 runs to 13 residues. Germline CDR1 MNHNS, CDR2 SASEGT. The DNA for the CDR3 is TGTGCCACTGGCAGGGCCATGAACACTGAAGCTTTCTTT. Encoded protein: CATGRAMNTEAFF.

The CDR3, as DNA: TGTGCCAGCTCACCCGAGACTAGCGGTGAGACCCAGTACTTC. Encoded protein: CASSPETSGETQYF. V gene TRBV18 combines with J gene TRBJ2-5, with 9 positions matching TRBD2. The CDR3 consists of 14 residues. V lost 3 bases, J lost 5 bases, and 4 bases stayed unmatched. CDR1 and CDR2 (germline): KGHSH, LQKENI. Full variable domain (remainder filled in from reference TRBV18 and TRBJ2-5): NAGVMQNPRHLVRRRGQEARLRCSPMKGHSHVYWYRQLPEEGLKFMVYLQKENIIDESGMPKERFSAEFPKEGPSILRIQQVVRGDSAAYFCASSPETSGETQYFGPGTRLLVL.

This chain links TRBV10-1 with TRBJ1-1; D gene uncertain. The V end was cut by 0 bases, the J end by 6 bases, with 8 bases between. The germline gives CDR1 WNHNN, CDR2 SYGVQD (reference sequence). CDR3 length equals 13 residues. CDR3 in DNA: TGCGCCAGCAGTGAGTCTCCGAGATCTGAAGCTTTCTTT. This sequence encodes CASSESPRSEAFF.

The chain has TRBV20-1 and TRBJ1-1, with D possibly being TRBD1 (5 bases). CDR1 and CDR2 (germline): DFQATT, SNEGSKA (reference sequence). The CDR3 sequence is 13 residues long. V dropped 6 bases and J dropped 4 bases, with 15 bases sitting between them. The CDR3 spells CSANRRGGTEAFF. The CDR3 coding sequence is TGCAGTGCAAATCGGCGGGGCGGCACTGAAGCTTTCTTT.

This chain connects TRBV3-1 to TRBJ2-3; D is undetermined. Trimming left V 1 base short and J 15 bases short, with 11 bases between. Germline V gene data show CDR1 as LGHDT and CDR2 as YNNKEL (reference sequence). The CDR3 has 11 amino acids. The CDR3 DNA reads as TGTGCCAGCAGCCAAGTTAACCTTCAATATTTT. Amino acids: CASSQVNLQYF.

CDR3 loop: CASSQTAGAAGANVLTF. The CDR3 region has the DNA TGCGCCAGCAGCCAAACTGCGGGGGCCGCTGGGGCCAACGTCCTGACTTTC. The chain couples TRBV4-3 to TRBJ2-6, with D possibly TRBD2 on 7 matching bases. The CDR3 runs to 17 residues. Germline CDR1 reads LGHNA; CDR2 reads YSLEER. Between the trimmed V and J ends, which lost 2 bases and 2 bases, there was a span of 13 bases.

Concerning this clonotype: Germline and junction disagree at one end, which may indicate a read error. The genes are TRBV28 and TRBJ1-5, with D unresolved. The CDR3 spans 13 residues. The V gene's germline CDR1 is MDHEN and CDR2 SYDVKM. CDR3 coding DNA: TGTGCCAGCACAGTGGATAGCAGTCAGCCCCAGCATTTT. Translating it yields CASTVDSSQPQHF.

This chain joins TRBV20-1 and TRBJ2-1; D possibly corresponds to TRBD2 (5 bases). The germline V gene has CDR1 DFQATT and CDR2 SNEGSKA (reference sequence). This CDR3 is 15 amino acids long. The ends were cut back, 6 bases at V and 7 bases at J, with 22 bases in the middle. CDR3: CSATLDSVFGNEQFF. CDR3 in DNA: TGCAGTGCAACCCTGGACTCGGTGTTTGGAAATGAGCAGTTCTTC.

The rearrangement links TRBV5-1 to TRBJ2-3; D gene unclear. This CDR3 contains 13 residues. The germline CDR1 and CDR2 sequences are SGHRS and YFSETQ. The V end lost 1 base, the J end lost 2 bases, and 5 bases lay between the germline ends. This CDR3 reads CASSLTLTDTQYF. The DNA for the CDR3 is TGCGCCAGCAGCTTGACACTCACAGATACGCAGTATTTT.

This chain connects TRBV5-1 to TRBJ1-1; a possible D gene is TRBD1 (6 bases). The V end was cut by 4 bases, the J end by 5 bases, with 15 bases between. The CDR3 loop spans 14 amino acids. Per the germline V gene, CDR1 is SGHRS and CDR2 is YFSETQ. CDR3 sequence: CASSLMTGGTEAFF. Here the CDR3 DNA reads TGCGCCAGCAGCCTGATGACAGGAGGGACTGAAGCTTTCTTT.

This chain joins TRBV7-2 and TRBJ1-6; no clear D gene. Germline V gene lookup returns CDR1 SGHTA and CDR2 FQGNSA. CDR3 length: 16 residues. V lost 2 bases to trimming and J lost 10 bases, with 18 bases between them. The CDR3 here is CASSLREWVGSSPLHF. The CDR3 nucleotides read TGTGCCAGCAGCTTACGGGAATGGGTAGGAAGCTCACCCCTCCACTTT.

This clonotype was observed a few times. The rearrangement uses TRBV5-1 and TRBJ1-2; TRBD1 might be the D (5 bases). The V gene lost 0 bases and the J gene lost 4 bases, with 10 bases spanning the gap. The CDR3 extends over 14 amino acids. Looked up from germline, CDR1 is SGHRS and CDR2 is YFSETQ. The CDR3 protein is CASSLEGPTYGYTF. The CDR3 DNA sequence: TGCGCCAGCAGCTTGGAGGGGCCAACCTATGGCTACACCTTC.

The chain couples TRBV7-2 to TRBJ2-5; TRBD2 aligns across 14 bases. V was clipped by 8 bases and J by 2 bases; unmatched bases: 7. The CDR3 spans 16 residues. Per germline, CDR1 SGHTA and CDR2 FQGNSA. CDR3 region: CASGPGTSGSQETQYF. CDR3 in DNA: TGTGCCAGCGGCCCAGGGACTAGCGGGAGTCAAGAGACCCAGTACTTC. The complete variable domain, with remaining parts taken from reference TRBV7-2 and TRBJ2-5, reads GAGVSQSPSNKVTEKGKDVELRCDPISGHTALYWYRQSLGQGLEFLIYFQGNSAPDKSGLPSDRFSAERTGGSVSTLTIQRTQQEDSAVYLCASGPGTSGSQETQYFGPGTRLLVL.

This clonotype was seen a handful of times. The chain has TRBV5-1 and TRBJ2-3, with TRBD1 as a possible D gene (6 bases). Germline values: CDR1 SGHRS, CDR2 YFSETQ. Trimming stripped 3 bases from V and 2 bases from J, with 10 bases between. The CDR3 has 14 amino acids. The CDR3 DNA sequence: TGCGCCAGCAGCTATAACAGGGACACAGATACGCAGTATTTT. It translates to CASSYNRDTDTQYF. Full variable domain (rest looked up from reference TRBV5-1 and TRBJ2-3): KAGVTQTPRYLIKTRGQQVTLSCSPISGHRSVSWYQQTPGQGLQFLFEYFSETQRNKGNFPGRFSGRQFSNSRSEMNVSTLELGDSALYLCASSYNRDTDTQYFGPGTRLTVL.

In its sample, this clonotype was seen a few times. The J gene is TRBJ1-6, the V gene TRBV11-2; a weak D match, TRBD1 (5 bases). The CDR3 length is 12 residues. V gave up 10 bases and J gave up 10 bases, with 14 bases separating them. CDR1 and CDR2 from the germline V gene are SGHAT and FQNNGV. The CDR3 loop is CATQRRGSPLHF. The CDR3 DNA follows: TGTGCCACCCAACGAAGGGGCTCACCCCTCCACTTT.

The CDR3 nucleotides read TGCGCCAGCAGCCAAGGAGCGGGAAGCTCCTACAATGAGCAGTTCTTC. Protein sequence: CASSQGAGSSYNEQFF. V and J are TRBV4-1 and TRBJ2-1; 7 positions agree with TRBD2. Germline-derived CDR1 and CDR2 are MGHRA and YSYEKL. The CDR3 extends over 16 amino acids. V was clipped by 1 base and J by 0 bases; unmatched bases: 3.